This T cell receptor beta chain is from a study of Ad26.COV2.S vaccination and SARS-CoV-2 variants. The overall study: By the intramuscular route, Ad26.COV2.S was given once, or twice 56 days apart.

Treatment reported: some 19 received Ad26.COV2.S at low or high dose, single or two shots; several received placebo; per-sample allocation not given. Day 63 after the first injection of vaccine or placebo was the sampling time. V dropped 5 bases and J dropped 7; count of bases not matched to a gene: 9. Germline CDR1 and CDR2: SNHLY and FYNNEI. This CDR3 is 16 amino acids long. Some clones are missing from TCRdb's copy, which holds only in-frame ones; the method was immunoSEQ multiplex PCR. The sample lists approximately 400,000 clones, more than 75% occurring once. This TCR was recovered from a person aged 18-65 years who received the Ad26.COV2.S COVID-19 vaccine or a placebo. The input for sequencing was peripheral blood, taken in a trial of Ad26.COV2.S vaccine versus placebo. The genes are TRBV2 and TRBJ2-1, with 12 bases lining up with TRBD2. The CDR3 protein is CASSRTSGVPRNEQFF. The CDR3 nucleotides are TGTGCCAGCAGTAGGACTAGCGGGGTCCCGCGAAATGAGCAGTTCTTC. Full variable domain (missing parts from reference TRBV2 and TRBJ2-1): EPEVTQTPSHQVTQMGQEVILRCVPISNHLYFYWYRQILGQKVEFLVSFYNNEISEKSEIFDDQFSVERPDGSNFTLKIRSTKLEDSAMYFCASSRTSGVPRNEQFFGPGTRLTVL.